A single sample is the source of the 29 T cell receptor beta chains below, sequenced in a study of OX40 agonist ivuxolimab in advanced cancers. The data were produced by immunoSEQ multiplex PCR, yet TCRdb's version contains in-frame clones alone and is incomplete. The data hold some 57,000 clones, with roughly 90% observed a single time. The sequencing here drew on CD4+ or CD8+ T cells sorted from blood, taken in a trial of the OX40 agonist ivuxolimab. The source is an adult with an advanced solid tumor such as melanoma, head and neck, liver or kidney cancer.

This chain uses TRBV6-5 with TRBJ1-2, with D perhaps TRBD1 (6 bases). The CDR3 has 15 amino acids. Trimming cost V 2 bases and J 7 bases, with 17 bases left between them. Germline V gives CDR1 MNHEY, CDR2 SVGAGI. The CDR3 protein is CASSYDRPRFSGYTF. In DNA form, the CDR3 reads TGTGCCAGCAGTTACGACAGGCCTAGATTCTCTGGCTACACCTTC.

The chain couples TRBV28 to TRBJ1-5; the D gene is possibly TRBD1 (5 bases). This CDR3 spans 13 amino acids. V was clipped by 3 bases and J by 7 bases, with 10 bases between them. CDR1 and CDR2 from the germline V gene are MDHEN and SYDVKM. In DNA, the CDR3 is TGTGCCAGCAGTTTCCAGGGCACGCAGCCCCAGCATTTT. It codes for CASSFQGTQPQHF.

The J gene is TRBJ2-2, the V gene TRBV28; D is unclear. This CDR3 contains 14 residues. V was trimmed by 3 bases and J by 1 base, leaving 6 bases between them. From germline, CDR1 is MDHEN and CDR2 SYDVKM. DNA of the CDR3: TGTGCCAGCAGTTTTCGGGTGAACACCGGGGAGCTGTTTTTT. Translating it yields CASSFRVNTGELFF.

The CDR3 sequence: CSVEDLRGHTNTGELFF. In DNA form, the CDR3 reads TGCAGCGTTGAAGATCTTCGGGGACACACGAACACCGGGGAGCTGTTTTTT. The chain couples TRBV29-1 to TRBJ2-2; D perhaps matches TRBD1 (6 bases). Germline-derived CDR1 and CDR2 are SQVTM and ANQGSEA. The CDR3 is 17 residues long. V was cut by 0 bases and J by 0 bases, with 14 bases left in between.

This clone was picked up a small number of times. The rearrangement joins TRBV9 to TRBJ2-3; D might be TRBD2 (7 bases). Per germline, CDR1 SGDLS and CDR2 YYNGEE. The CDR3 is 16 residues long. V was cut by 4 bases and J by 1 base, with 16 bases left in between. The CDR3 DNA follows: TGTGCCAGCAGCCCCTTCGGGGGGCCCGGCACAGATACGCAGTATTTT. It is translated as CASSPFGGPGTDTQYF.

This clone came up once. The rearrangement uses TRBV5-1 and TRBJ2-2; no clear D. Germline V lookup: CDR1 SGHRS, CDR2 YFSETQ. There are 12 residues in the CDR3. Trimming shortened V by 4 bases and J by 4 bases, and 5 bases separated the two germline ends. The DNA of the CDR3 is TGCGCCAGCAGCAGCATCACCGGGGAGCTGTTTTTT. Translating gives CASSSITGELFF.

The J gene is TRBJ2-1, the V gene TRBV9; D remains ambiguous. Germline lookup yields CDR1 SGDLS and CDR2 YYNGEE. The CDR3 spans 10 residues. The V end was cut by 3 bases, the J end by 9 bases, with 4 bases between. CDR3: CASSGSEQFF. The CDR3, as DNA: TGTGCCAGCAGCGGGAGTGAGCAGTTCTTC.

The genes are TRBV5-4 and TRBJ1-1; 8 positions match TRBD1. This CDR3 contains 14 residues. The V segment lost 4 bases and the J segment 6 bases; nucleotides outside the gene matches: 8. Germline V gene data show CDR1 as SGHNT and CDR2 as YYREEE (reference sequence). The CDR3 is CASSPGQVEPEAFF. The DNA for the CDR3 is TGTGCCAGCAGCCCGGGACAGGTTGAGCCTGAAGCTTTCTTT.

The rearrangement links TRBV27 to TRBJ2-3; no definite D call. The length of the CDR3 is 12 residues. V was clipped by 5 bases and J by 6 bases, with 9 bases between them. The germline gives CDR1 MNHEY, CDR2 SMNVEV (reference sequence). The CDR3 bases are TGTGCCAGCAGTCCCCGCTGGGATACGCAGTATTTT. Translating it yields CASSPRWDTQYF.

V usage is TRBV27 and J usage is TRBJ1-5, with 7 bases identical to TRBD1. The CDR3 contains 14 residues. CDR1 MNHEY and CDR2 SMNVEV come from the germline V gene (reference sequence). Trimming at V came to 5 bases and at J to 4 bases, leaving 5 bases not matched to a gene. CDR3 residues: CASSDRQGNQPQHF. For the CDR3, the DNA is TGTGCCAGCAGTGACCGACAGGGTAATCAGCCCCAGCATTTT.

The gene calls are TRBV7-8 and TRBJ2-1; D perhaps matches TRBD1 (6 bases). The CDR3 has 13 amino acids. V was cut by 8 bases and J by 6 bases, with 14 bases left in between. Germline values: CDR1 SGHVS, CDR2 FQNEAQ. The CDR3 DNA reads TGTGCCAGCGGGCCCGCCAGGGGCAATGAGCAGTTCTTC. Translating it yields CASGPARGNEQFF. The variable domain in full, completed from reference TRBV7-8 and TRBJ2-1, reads GAGVSQSPRYKVAKRGQDVALRCDPISGHVSLFWYQQALGQGPEFLTYFQNEAQLDKSGLPSDRFFAERPEGSVSTLKIQRTQQEDSAVYLCASGPARGNEQFFGPGTRLTVL.

J is TRBJ1-4 and V is TRBV6-7, with a tentative D call TRBD1 (5 bases). TRBV6-7 belongs to the ORF category, with a function that is uncertain. The CDR3 runs 12 residues. V was shortened by 8 bases and J by 8 bases, with 12 bases between the two germline ends. DNA of the CDR3: TGTGCCAGCCGACAGTTTTCCGAAAAACTGTTTTTT. Amino acids: CASRQFSEKLFF.

The rearrangement links TRBV27 to TRBJ2-5; D unresolved. V shed 5 bases and J shed 1 base, with 5 bases lying between them. This CDR3 is 12 amino acids long. CDR1 is MNHEY, CDR2 SMNVEV, per germline (reference sequence). The CDR3 reads CASSAGQETQYF. CDR3 coding DNA: TGTGCCAGCAGTGCAGGCCAAGAGACCCAGTACTTC.

The chain combines TRBV4-3 with TRBJ2-7; D remains ambiguous. CDR3 length: 14 residues. The germline CDR1 and CDR2 sequences are LGHNA and YSLEER. V lost 1 base to trimming and J lost 3 bases, with 10 bases between them. The CDR3 loop reads CASSQVSRGYEQYF. CDR3 nucleotides: TGCGCCAGCAGCCAAGTCAGTAGAGGCTACGAGCAGTACTTC.

V and J are TRBV7-9 and TRBJ2-4; 7 bases map to TRBD2. The trim removed 6 bases at V and 8 bases at J, leaving 13 bases unmatched. The CDR3 is 15 amino acids. In germline, CDR1 is SEHNR, CDR2 FQNEAQ (reference sequence). The DNA for the CDR3 is TGTGCCAGCAGGGCAGGGAGGGCCATGGGGGACATTCAGTACTTC. Protein product: CASRAGRAMGDIQYF.

This clone was seen only once. The gene calls are TRBV2 and TRBJ2-5; D gene uncertain. CDR1 and CDR2 from the germline V gene are SNHLY and FYNNEI. The CDR3 sequence is 11 residues long. The V gene lost 8 bases and the J gene lost 9 bases, with 13 bases spanning the gap. This chain's CDR3 is CASGNSRAQYF. DNA for the CDR3: TGTGCCAGCGGAAATTCACGGGCCCAGTACTTC.

In the case of this clone: Other DNA sequences within the sample encode an identical CDR3. The chain joins TRBV4-3 to TRBJ1-3, with unresolved D. CDR3 length: 16 amino acids. The ends were cut back, 0 bases at V and 1 base at J, with 10 bases in the middle. The germline CDR1 and CDR2 sequences are LGHNA and YSLEER. CDR3 in amino acids: CASSQDSEGSGNTIYF. The CDR3 DNA sequence: TGCGCCAGCAGCCAAGATAGTGAAGGGTCTGGAAACACCATATATTTT.

Written as DNA, the CDR3 is TGTGCCAGCAGTGAAGGTCACTCCTACGAGCAGTACGTC. It is translated as CASSEGHSYEQYV. This chain joins TRBV6-1 and TRBJ2-7; D gene uncertain. Trimming removed 1 base at V and 0 bases at J, with 4 bases between. CDR1 is MNHNS and CDR2 is SASEGT in the germline V gene. The CDR3 is 13 amino acids.

This chain joins TRBV30 and TRBJ2-3, with TRBD2 matching over 9 bases. Germline CDR1 GTSNPN, CDR2 SVGIG (reference sequence). This CDR3 is 15 amino acids long. V was clipped by 1 base and J by 6 bases; unmatched bases: 8. The CDR3 DNA follows: TGTGCCTGGAGTGGATCTAGCGGGGAGTGGGATACGCAGTATTTT. Translating gives CAWSGSSGEWDTQYF.

The J gene is TRBJ2-3, the V gene TRBV7-6; D is ambiguous. The V gene lost 1 base and the J gene lost 4 bases, with 15 bases spanning the gap. Germline loops: CDR1 SGHVS, CDR2 FNYEAQ. The CDR3 contains 16 residues. Here the CDR3 DNA reads TGTGCCAGCAGCTTAGAACCGGGCTCTGATGCAGATACGCAGTATTTT. The encoded protein is CASSLEPGSDADTQYF.

The chain is built from TRBV7-9 and TRBJ2-3, with TRBD2 as a possible D gene (5 bases). This CDR3 has 15 amino acids. Germline lookup yields CDR1 SEHNR and CDR2 FQNEAQ (reference sequence). Deletions cut 0 bases from V and 0 bases from J, with 7 bases between. For the CDR3, the DNA is TGTGCCAGCAGCTTAGCTGTAGCGAGCACAGATACGCAGTATTTT. It specifies CASSLAVASTDTQYF.

J is TRBJ1-6 and V is TRBV19; no clear D. Between the trimmed V and J ends, which lost 1 base and 9 bases, there was a span of 13 bases. The germline CDR1 and CDR2 sequences are LNHDA and SQIVND (reference sequence). This CDR3 contains 15 residues. The CDR3 loop reads CASSIGAAGSSPLHF. As DNA, the CDR3 is TGTGCCAGTAGTATAGGAGCAGCAGGATCTTCACCCCTCCACTTT.

V usage is TRBV27 and J usage is TRBJ1-1, with D possibly being TRBD1 (6 bases). The length of the CDR3 is 15 residues. Germline V gene lookup returns CDR1 MNHEY and CDR2 SMNVEV (reference sequence). Trimming removed 0 bases from V and 2 bases from J, with 10 bases in between. In nucleotides, the CDR3 is TGTGCCAGCAGTTTATCCCCAGGGGCAAACACTGAAGCTTTCTTT. It specifies CASSLSPGANTEAFF.

The genes are TRBV23-1 and TRBJ2-1; 8 nucleotides match TRBD2. TRBV23-1 qualifies as an ORF whose function is uncertain. The CDR3 length is 16 residues. Trimming cost V 4 bases and J 7 bases; bases outside gene matches: 12. CDR3 sequence reads: CASSPPRGGTGNEQFF. CDR3 DNA: TGCGCCAGCAGTCCCCCTCGGGGGGGGACGGGGAATGAGCAGTTCTTC.

The chain recombines TRBV4-1 with TRBJ2-7; 9 bases are shared with TRBD1. The CDR3 is made up of 15 amino acids. Trimming at V came to 4 bases and at J to 3 bases, leaving 7 bases not matched to a gene. The germline V gene has CDR1 MGHRA and CDR2 YSYEKL. CDR3 in amino acids: CASSPGTGYGYEQYF. CDR3 sequence (DNA): TGCGCCAGCAGCCCGGGGACAGGGTACGGCTACGAGCAGTACTTC.

This chain joins TRBV4-2 and TRBJ2-7; D is uncertain. The ends were cut back, 1 base at V and 2 bases at J, with 6 bases in the middle. The CDR3 extends over 13 amino acids. The V gene's germline CDR1 is LGHNA and CDR2 YNFKEQ. CDR3 loop: CASSQGRTYEQYF. As DNA, the CDR3 is TGTGCCAGCAGCCAAGGTCGTACCTACGAGCAGTACTTC.

The V gene is TRBV2, the J gene TRBJ1-3; D remains unclear. CDR1 and CDR2 (germline): SNHLY, FYNNEI. The CDR3 length is 13 residues. Trimming shortened V by 5 bases and J by 4 bases, and 9 bases separated the two germline ends. CDR3 sequence: CASSMDGGNTIYF. The CDR3 coding sequence is TGTGCCAGCAGTATGGACGGAGGAAACACCATATATTTT.

The chain joins TRBV30 to TRBJ2-1; TRBD2 matches at 10 bases. The V gene end was trimmed by 2 bases and the J gene end by 7 bases; junction bases not matched to a gene: 14. CDR1 and CDR2 from the germline V gene are GTSNPN and SVGIG (reference sequence). CDR3 size: 17 residues. The CDR3 protein is CAWSLTGASGRGNEQFF. The CDR3 DNA follows: TGTGCCTGGAGTCTGACAGGGGCTAGCGGGAGAGGGAATGAGCAGTTCTTC.

The J gene is TRBJ2-1, the V gene TRBV6-4, with 12 nucleotides matching TRBD2. The CDR3 runs 19 residues. V was clipped by 4 bases and J by 7 bases; unmatched bases: 17. In germline, CDR1 is MRHNA, CDR2 SNTAGT. Here the CDR3 DNA reads TGTGCCAGCAGTGTGGCTAGCGGGAGGGGACTCCTGTTCCGAAATGAGCAGTTCTTC. It specifies CASSVASGRGLLFRNEQFF.